This T cell receptor (beta chain) was sequenced during a study of technical replicates of blood from several donors. Clones were sequenced by immunoSEQ multiplex PCR, and TCRdb holds only the in-frame ones, with some missing. The sample shows 11,000 to 15,000 clones, 80% to 85% of them seen only once. V lost 2 bases to trimming and J lost 2 bases, with 13 bases between them. The CDR3 contains 15 residues. The germline gives CDR1 SGDLS, CDR2 YYNGEE. This clone has just one count. This clonotype originated in a human donor in good health. The V gene is TRBV9, the J gene TRBJ1-1; D unclear. The sequencing sample was made of PBMCs. CDR3 DNA: TGTGCCAGCAGCGTTTCTATAAGCGGAAACACTGAAGCTTTCTTT. It codes for CASSVSISGNTEAFF.